Each of the 26 T cell receptor beta chains below was sequenced from the same sample in a study of CD8 T cells in Susac syndrome. RNA in amounts of roughly 0.45 to 1 ug was reverse transcribed with random hexamers. TCRdb called the immunoSEQ multiplex PCR reads again in MiXCR, with one record for every CDR3 protein. The data contain about 130,000 distinct CDR3 sequences, around 94% of them singletons. Sequenced input: CD4+ T cells from PBMCs. Receptors originate from a human donor with multiple sclerosis.

Worth noting for this clonotype: Compared with germline, one end of the junction differs, possibly owing to a read error. The chain links TRBV12-5 to TRBJ1-5; possibly TRBD1 for D (5 bases). The CDR3 is 11 residues long. Germline V gives CDR1 LGHNT, CDR2 FRNRAP. The CDR3 spells CASAESGGPDF. The CDR3 DNA reads as TGTGCTAGTGCCGAGAGTGGGGGACCCGATTTT.

The chain links TRBV30 to TRBJ1-4, with unresolved D. Trimming removed 4 bases at V and 2 bases at J, with 8 bases between. The CDR3 loop spans 13 amino acids. Germline V lookup: CDR1 GTSNPN, CDR2 SVGIG (reference sequence). CDR3 DNA: TGTGCCTGGACCAGGCTCACTAATGAAAAACTGTTTTTT. Protein: CAWTRLTNEKLFF.

In this sample, this clonotype turned up a few times. The chain joins TRBV14 to TRBJ2-5; 8 bases match TRBD1. The trim removed 6 bases at V and 4 bases at J, leaving 4 bases unmatched. CDR3 length equals 13 residues. CDR1 and CDR2 from the germline V gene are SGHDN and FVKESK. The CDR3 coding sequence is TGTGCCAGCAGTCGACAGGGGCGAGAGACCCAGTACTTC. It encodes CASSRQGRETQYF.

The CDR3 nucleotides are TGCAGCGTTGGTAGCGGGAGCTCCTACGAGCAGTACTTC. It translates to CSVGSGSSYEQYF. V and J are TRBV29-1 and TRBJ2-7; 9 bases are a match to TRBD2. J lost 0 bases, V lost 4 bases, and 1 base had no gene match. The germline V gene encodes CDR1 SQVTM and CDR2 ANQGSEA. The CDR3 has 13 amino acids.

This clonotype has only one observation. This chain joins TRBV6-1 and TRBJ2-5; D remains ambiguous. Germline lookup yields CDR1 MNHNS and CDR2 SASEGT. V was clipped by 3 bases and J by 7 bases, with 9 bases between them. The CDR3 is made up of 12 amino acids. CDR3 DNA: TGTGCCAGCAGTGACGGACCCGGGACCCAGTACTTC. Protein: CASSDGPGTQYF.

J is TRBJ2-2 and V is TRBV2; D ambiguous. Trimming stripped 6 bases from V and 6 bases from J, with 17 bases between. Germline CDR1 reads SNHLY; CDR2 reads FYNNEI. The length of the CDR3 is 15 residues. CDR3 residues: CASRTQQRTAGELFF. CDR3 bases: TGTGCCAGCAGGACTCAACAGCGTACCGCCGGGGAGCTGTTTTTT.

This chain links TRBV28 with TRBJ1-5; D gene uncertain. V was clipped by 1 base and J by 4 bases, with 5 bases between them. Germline-derived CDR1 and CDR2 are MDHEN and SYDVKM. This CDR3 has 13 amino acids. The CDR3: CASSLLGNQPQHF. CDR3 DNA sequence: TGTGCCAGCAGTTTATTGGGTAATCAGCCCCAGCATTTT. Based on the CDR3 plus reference TRBV28 and TRBJ1-5, the full variable domain is DVKVTQSSRYLVKRTGEKVFLECVQDMDHENMFWYRQDPGLGLRLIYFSYDVKMKEKGDIPEGYSVSREKKERFSLILESASTNQTSMYLCASSLLGNQPQHFGDGTRLSIL.

This clonotype was detected a few times. This chain uses TRBV5-6 with TRBJ2-2; D may correspond to TRBD1 or TRBD2 (5 bases each). Looked up from germline, CDR1 is SGHDT and CDR2 is YYEEEE. V shed 3 bases and J shed 4 bases, with 7 bases lying between them. The length of the CDR3 is 13 residues. The CDR3 DNA follows: TGTGCCAGCAGCTGGGACCCCACCGGGGAGCTGTTTTTT. The encoded protein is CASSWDPTGELFF.

This clonotype showed up just once. CDR3 region: CASSYWRGSEDEQFF. The DNA for the CDR3 is TGTGCCAGCAGTTATTGGCGCGGGAGTGAGGATGAGCAGTTCTTC. The V gene is TRBV6-5, the J gene TRBJ2-1; 7 bases are shared with TRBD2. The ends lost 3 bases at V and 8 bases at J; junction bases unmatched: 10. The CDR3 contains 15 residues. Germline CDR1 and CDR2: MNHEY and SVGAGI.

The V gene is TRBV12-3 or TRBV12-4, the J gene TRBJ2-7, with 7 bases lining up with TRBD1. V was clipped by 5 bases and J by 1 base; unmatched bases: 5. The CDR3 extends over 14 amino acids. CDR3 residues: CASSRGQESYEQYF. The CDR3 DNA reads TGTGCCAGCAGTCGAGGACAGGAATCCTACGAGCAGTACTTC.

The chain uses TRBV9 and TRBJ2-1; 8 bases match TRBD2. V lost 4 bases, J lost 0 bases, and 9 bases stayed unmatched. The germline V gene encodes CDR1 SGDLS and CDR2 YYNGEE. This CDR3 comprises 17 residues. This chain's CDR3 is CASSPPGSGTSYNEQFF. The DNA of the CDR3 is TGTGCCAGCAGCCCCCCGGGTAGCGGGACCTCCTACAATGAGCAGTTCTTC. Supplemented by reference TRBV9 and TRBJ2-1, the full variable domain reads DSGVTQTPKHLITATGQRVTLRCSPRSGDLSVYWYQQSLDQGLQFLIQYYNGEERAKGNILERFSAQQFPDLHSELNLSSLELGDSALYFCASSPPGSGTSYNEQFFGPGTRLTVL.

The chain carries TRBV6-2 or TRBV6-3 and TRBJ2-3; 11 bases agree with TRBD2. Germline assignment: CDR1 MNHEY and CDR2 SVGEGT. Germline trimming cut 6 bases from V and 2 bases from J; bases unmatched to any gene: 4. The CDR3 extends over 15 amino acids. The CDR3 loop reads CASSVTSGDTDTQYF. The CDR3 bases are TGTGCCAGCAGCGTGACTAGCGGGGACACAGATACGCAGTATTTT.

The chain carries TRBV21-1 and TRBJ2-7; TRBD1 is the table's D call, not checked against the DNA. TRBV21-1 is an annotated pseudogene. The CDR3 totals 17 residues. The CDR3 nucleotides are TGTGCCAGCACCAGCTCGACCCTAGGACAGGGGTCCTACGAGCAGTACTTC. It codes for CASTSSTLGQGSYEQYF.

As DNA, the CDR3 is TGTGCCACCAGCAGAGTGGCCCAAGGAGGTGAAAAACTGTTTTTT. Translated, it gives CATSRVAQGGEKLFF. This sequence joins TRBV15 and TRBJ1-4; D remains unclear. From germline, CDR1 is LNHNV and CDR2 YYDKDF (reference sequence). This CDR3 has 15 residues. V was trimmed by 1 base and J by 7 bases, leaving 13 bases between them.

The rearrangement joins TRBV12-3 or TRBV12-4 to TRBJ2-5; TRBD2 matches 14 bases. CDR3 length: 14 residues. V was pared by 8 bases and J by 5 bases, with 4 bases of the junction left unmatched. The CDR3, as DNA: TGTGCCAGCGCGGGACTAGCGGGAGTGGAGACCCAGTACTTC. Translating it yields CASAGLAGVETQYF.

This clonotype came up once. The rearrangement links TRBV6-5 to TRBJ2-7; 11 bases are shared with TRBD1. V trimming: 7 bases; J trimming: 2 bases; junction bases outside the gene matches: 4. This CDR3 region has 14 residues. Germline lookup yields CDR1 MNHEY and CDR2 SVGAGI. Written as DNA, the CDR3 is TGTGCCAGCACGGTGGACAGGGGGCCCTACGAGCAGTACTTC. This gives the protein CASTVDRGPYEQYF.

The chain combines TRBV20-1 with TRBJ1-4; D is unclear. The CDR3 loop spans 14 amino acids. Germline V CDR1 and CDR2: DFQATT, SNEGSKA (reference sequence). The V and J ends lost 2 bases and 6 bases respectively, with 13 bases between them. CDR3 in DNA: TGCAGTGCTAGACCGGTCGGGTCGGATGAAAAACTGTTTTTT. Protein product: CSARPVGSDEKLFF.

This chain links TRBV10-3 with TRBJ2-3; perhaps TRBD2 as D (5 bases). Trimming removed 4 bases from V and 4 bases from J, with 15 bases in between. Germline CDR1 is ENHRY and CDR2 is SYGVKD. The CDR3 loop spans 15 amino acids. The CDR3: CAISGMAGQADTQYF. The CDR3 DNA reads as TGTGCCATCAGTGGGATGGCGGGTCAGGCAGATACGCAGTATTTT.

This chain connects TRBV3-1 to TRBJ1-5, with D perhaps TRBD1 (5 bases). CDR3 length: 15 residues. CDR1 is LGHDT, CDR2 YNNKEL, per germline (reference sequence). Trimming pared 0 bases from V and 4 bases from J, leaving 10 bases between. CDR3 in amino acids: CASSQDQGVNQPQHF. The CDR3 coding sequence is TGTGCCAGCAGCCAAGATCAAGGGGTAAATCAGCCCCAGCATTTT.

The chain uses TRBV12-3 or TRBV12-4 and TRBJ2-5; 14 nucleotides line up with TRBD2. This CDR3 is 20 amino acids long. V shed 5 bases, J shed 5 bases, and the junction held 19 bases outside the gene matches. The CDR3 protein is CASSPTGGIGLAGGRETQYF. The CDR3 DNA follows: TGTGCCAGCAGTCCCACGGGGGGGATAGGACTAGCGGGAGGCCGCGAGACCCAGTACTTC.

The rearrangement joins TRBV12-3 or TRBV12-4 to TRBJ1-3; possible D gene TRBD1, 6 bases. V was pared by 5 bases and J by 0 bases, with 8 bases between. The CDR3 runs to 14 residues. The CDR3 sequence is CASSDRSSGNTIYF. CDR3 bases: TGTGCCAGCAGTGACAGGAGCTCTGGAAACACCATATATTTT.

The rearrangement joins TRBV10-2 to TRBJ2-5; D may be TRBD1 (6 bases). CDR1 is WSHSY, CDR2 SAAADI, per germline. The CDR3 covers 13 residues. The V gene lost 5 bases and the J gene lost 5 bases, with 12 bases spanning the gap. The CDR3 DNA reads TGCGCCAGCAGTCCAGGGGATCGGGAGACCCAGTACTTC. This sequence encodes CASSPGDRETQYF.

The chain combines TRBV5-1 with TRBJ2-7; 13 bases fit TRBD2. The V and J ends lost 0 bases and 3 bases, in that order; junction bases with no gene match: 3. The CDR3 has 16 residues. CDR1 and CDR2 (germline): SGHRS, YFSETQ. The CDR3 is CASSLGGTSGVYEQYF. DNA of the CDR3: TGCGCCAGCAGCTTGGGAGGGACTAGCGGGGTCTACGAGCAGTACTTC.

V and J are TRBV5-1 and TRBJ1-5; D is undetermined. Germline V gives CDR1 SGHRS, CDR2 YFSETQ. The V end lost 2 bases, the J end lost 7 bases, and 13 bases lay between the germline ends. The CDR3 runs 14 residues. This CDR3 is CASSFYGDQQPQHF. The CDR3 coding sequence is TGCGCCAGCAGCTTCTACGGGGATCAGCAGCCCCAGCATTTT.

The V call is TRBV20-1, the J call TRBJ2-3; D is tentatively TRBD1 or TRBD2 (5 bases each). Deletions cut 2 bases from V and 2 bases from J, with 20 bases between. Germline CDR1 DFQATT, CDR2 SNEGSKA (reference sequence). This CDR3 spans 17 amino acids. CDR3 loop: CSARPPGASGFTDTQYF. Written as DNA, the CDR3 is TGCAGTGCTAGACCGCCTGGGGCCTCGGGGTTCACAGATACGCAGTATTTT.

V gene TRBV5-1 combines with J gene TRBJ2-7; D is unclear. The CDR3 totals 14 residues. The V gene's germline CDR1 is SGHRS and CDR2 YFSETQ. The CDR3 loop reads CAQQSGRSYYEQYF. CDR3 sequence (DNA): TGCGCTCAGCAGTCCGGACGTTCATACTACGAGCAGTACTTC.